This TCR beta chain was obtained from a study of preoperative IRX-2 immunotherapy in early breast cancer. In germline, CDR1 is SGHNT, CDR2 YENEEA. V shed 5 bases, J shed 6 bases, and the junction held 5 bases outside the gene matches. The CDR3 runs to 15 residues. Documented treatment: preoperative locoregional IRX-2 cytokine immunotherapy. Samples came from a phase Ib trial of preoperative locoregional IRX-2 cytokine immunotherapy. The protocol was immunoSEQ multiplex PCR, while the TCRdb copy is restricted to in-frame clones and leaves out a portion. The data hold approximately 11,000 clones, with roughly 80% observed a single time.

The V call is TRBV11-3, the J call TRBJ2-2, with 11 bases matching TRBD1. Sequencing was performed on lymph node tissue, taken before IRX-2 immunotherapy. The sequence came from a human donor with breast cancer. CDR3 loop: CASSPGGQGAGELFF. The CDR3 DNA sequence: TGTGCCAGCAGCCCAGGGGGACAGGGGGCCGGGGAGCTGTTTTTT.